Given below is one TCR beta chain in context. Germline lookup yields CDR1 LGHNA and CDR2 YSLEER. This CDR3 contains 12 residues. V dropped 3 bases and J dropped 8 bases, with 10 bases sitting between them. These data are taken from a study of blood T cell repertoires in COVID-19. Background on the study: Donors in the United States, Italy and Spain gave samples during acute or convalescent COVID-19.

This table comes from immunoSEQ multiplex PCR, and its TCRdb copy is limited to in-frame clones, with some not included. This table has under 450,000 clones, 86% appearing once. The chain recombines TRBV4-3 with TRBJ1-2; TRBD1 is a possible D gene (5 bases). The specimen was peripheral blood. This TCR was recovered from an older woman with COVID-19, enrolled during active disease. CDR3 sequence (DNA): TGCGCCAGCAGCCAGTCGGGGGACGGCTACACCTTC. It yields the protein CASSQSGDGYTF.